The source of this T cell receptor beta chain is a study of beta chain features in type 1 diabetes. Points from the study as a whole: A closer apparent resemblance between naive, central memory and Treg TCRB repertoires was seen in patients than in healthy donors. The study found fewer insertions and more deletions at VDJ junctions in type 1 diabetes patients. In these data, an HLA type influence on TCRB rearrangement remained unresolved.

Comment on this clone: Its antigen is not known.

One heparinised draw of blood, averaging about 110 mL, came from each donor. The sequenced template was cDNA made from the entire isolated RNA. Libraries were prepared by immunoSEQ multiplex PCR; TCRdb keeps only in-frame clonotypes and omits some of them. Here the sample spans roughly 400,000 clones, about 14% being singletons. Germline V gene lookup returns CDR1 SQVTM and CDR2 ANQGSEA. V lost 5 bases, J lost 5 bases, and 10 bases lay in between. The CDR3 totals 12 residues. The rearrangement links TRBV29-1 to TRBJ1-5; a possible D gene is TRBD1 (5 bases). The receptor was isolated from a woman aged 18-35 years in good health. Specimen: naive CD4+ T cells from blood. This chain's CDR3 is CSVRWGDQPQHF. Written as DNA, the CDR3 is TGCAGCGTTCGATGGGGGGATCAGCCCCAGCATTTT. Full variable domain (outside the CDR3, taken from reference TRBV29-1 and TRBJ1-5): SAVISQKPSRDICQRGTSLTIQCQVDSQVTMMFWYRQQPGQSLTLIATANQGSEATYESGFVIDKFPISRPNLTFSTLTVSNMSPEDSSIYLCSVRWGDQPQHFGDGTRLSIL.